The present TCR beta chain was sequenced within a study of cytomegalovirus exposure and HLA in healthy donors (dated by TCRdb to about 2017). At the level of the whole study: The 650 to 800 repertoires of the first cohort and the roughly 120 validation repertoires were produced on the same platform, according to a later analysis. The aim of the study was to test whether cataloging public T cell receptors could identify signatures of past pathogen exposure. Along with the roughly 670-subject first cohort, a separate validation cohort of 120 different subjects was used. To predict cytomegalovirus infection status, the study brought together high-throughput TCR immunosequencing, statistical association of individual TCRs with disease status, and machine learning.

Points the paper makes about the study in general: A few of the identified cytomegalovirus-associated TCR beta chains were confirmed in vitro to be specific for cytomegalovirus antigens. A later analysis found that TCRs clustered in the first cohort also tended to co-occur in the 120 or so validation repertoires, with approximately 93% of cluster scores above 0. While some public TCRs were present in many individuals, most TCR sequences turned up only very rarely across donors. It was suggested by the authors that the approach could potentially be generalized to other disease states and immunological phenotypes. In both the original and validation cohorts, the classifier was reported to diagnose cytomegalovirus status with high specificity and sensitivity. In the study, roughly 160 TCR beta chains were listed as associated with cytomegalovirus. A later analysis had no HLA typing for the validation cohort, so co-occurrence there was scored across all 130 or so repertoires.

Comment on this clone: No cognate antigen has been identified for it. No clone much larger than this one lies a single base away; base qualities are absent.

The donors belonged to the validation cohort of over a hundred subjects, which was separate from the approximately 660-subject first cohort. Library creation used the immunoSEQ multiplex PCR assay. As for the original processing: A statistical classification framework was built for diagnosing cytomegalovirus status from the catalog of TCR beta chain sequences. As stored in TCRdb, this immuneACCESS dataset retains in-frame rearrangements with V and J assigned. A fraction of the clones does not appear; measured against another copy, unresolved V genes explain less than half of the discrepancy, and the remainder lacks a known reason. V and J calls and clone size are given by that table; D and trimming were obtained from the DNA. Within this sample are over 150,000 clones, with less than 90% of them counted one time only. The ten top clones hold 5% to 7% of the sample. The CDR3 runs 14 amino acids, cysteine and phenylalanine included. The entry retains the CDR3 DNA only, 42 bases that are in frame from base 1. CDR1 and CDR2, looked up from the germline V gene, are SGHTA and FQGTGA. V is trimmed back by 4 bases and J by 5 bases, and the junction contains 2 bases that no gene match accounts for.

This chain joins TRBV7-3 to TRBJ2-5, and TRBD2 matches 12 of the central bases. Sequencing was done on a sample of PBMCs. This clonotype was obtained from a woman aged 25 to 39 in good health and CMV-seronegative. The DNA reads TGTGCCAGCAGCTCGACTAGCGGGAGCGAGACCCAGTACTTC. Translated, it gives CASSSTSGSETQYF.